Below, one TCR beta chain is given with its context. This sample stems from a study of CD8+CD57+ T cells in acquired aplastic anemia. The sequenced patients had an expansion of CD8+CD57+ cells seen by flow cytometry. Genomic DNA acted as the template from which TCR beta VDJ combination and CDR3 sequence profiling were carried out. Each CDR3 protein gets one entry after TCRdb re-called the reads with MiXCR. This sample carries around 430,000 distinct CDR3 sequences, 25% to 40% of them seen once, and the ten largest clones take around 0.82%. Sequenced sample: sorted CD4+, CD8+, or CD8+CD57+ T cells (not recorded which) from PBMCs. The TCR sequence derives from a human donor with aplastic anemia.

The CDR3 nucleotides read TGTGCCATCATGGGAGGGGGGGCAGGGACTGAAGCTTTCTTT. Amino acids: CAIMGGGAGTEAFF. The chain recombines TRBV10-3 with TRBJ1-1; D perhaps matches TRBD1 (6 bases). This CDR3 region has 14 residues. The germline V gene has CDR1 ENHRY and CDR2 SYGVKD. With 7 bases removed from V and 5 bases from J, the gap between germline ends came to 17 bases.